The 29 T cell receptor beta chains in this list originate from one sample, sequenced in a study of shared clonotypes between healthy human individuals. Using immunoSEQ multiplex PCR, the repertoire was profiled, and TCRdb retains in-frame clones only, with some absent. The sample has about 690,000 clones; less than 95% are singletons. Input material: memory CD8+ T cells from PBMCs. Subset denoted: CD45RO+ cells pooled with CCR7-negative TemRA cells. The receptors stem from a man younger than 30 in good health. Some clones in this sample may be carry-over from other donors' samples.

The chain joins TRBV5-1 to TRBJ2-5, with a possible D match to TRBD2 (6 bases). The V end lost 5 bases, the J end lost 2 bases, and 13 bases lay between the germline ends. This CDR3 has 14 amino acids. The germline CDR1 and CDR2 sequences are SGHRS and YFSETQ. The CDR3 loop reads CASREAGSQETQYF. The CDR3 nucleotides read TGCGCCAGCAGAGAGGCGGGATCACAAGAGACCCAGTACTTC. The variable domain in full, with the rest retrieved from reference TRBV5-1 and TRBJ2-5, is KAGVTQTPRYLIKTRGQQVTLSCSPISGHRSVSWYQQTPGQGLQFLFEYFSETQRNKGNFPGRFSGRQFSNSRSEMNVSTLELGDSALYLCASREAGSQETQYFGPGTRLLVL.

The chain employs TRBV5-4 and TRBJ2-7; a possible D gene is TRBD2 (6 bases). Germline CDR1 and CDR2: SGHNT and YYREEE (reference sequence). The CDR3 extends over 13 amino acids. DNA of the CDR3: TGTGTCACCCGACTAGAGTCTTCCTACGAGCAGTACTTC. Protein: CVTRLESSYEQYF.

This chain links TRBV7-2 with TRBJ2-2; D is undetermined. This CDR3 comprises 12 residues. CDR1 and CDR2 (germline): SGHTA, FQGNSA. The ends were cut back, 1 base at V and 8 bases at J, with 5 bases in the middle. Here the CDR3 DNA reads TGTGCCAGCAGCTTAGGCTCGGGGGAGCTGTTTTTT. It is translated as CASSLGSGELFF.

The chain couples TRBV27 to TRBJ2-1, with TRBD2 identical over 8 bases. Germline V gene lookup returns CDR1 MNHEY and CDR2 SMNVEV (reference sequence). Losses at the gene ends were 4 bases for V and 7 bases for J; bases not matched to a gene: 9. This CDR3 is built from 15 residues. CDR3 region: CASSSKREFWNEQFF. CDR3 bases: TGTGCCAGCAGTTCTAAGCGGGAGTTTTGGAATGAGCAGTTCTTC.

The V and J genes are TRBV11-2 and TRBJ1-2; 12 positions match TRBD1. Looked up from germline, CDR1 is SGHAT and CDR2 is FQNNGV. Germline trimming cut 0 bases from V and 4 bases from J; bases unmatched to any gene: 3. The length of the CDR3 is 16 residues. Here the CDR3 reads CASSLDPGQGAYGYTF. The CDR3 DNA is TGTGCCAGCAGCTTAGACCCGGGACAGGGGGCCTATGGCTACACCTTC.

V gene TRBV28 combines with J gene TRBJ2-7; 7 bases match TRBD2. Per germline, CDR1 MDHEN and CDR2 SYDVKM. The CDR3 has 16 amino acids. Losses at the gene ends were 1 base for V and 3 bases for J; bases not matched to a gene: 9. CDR3 sequence: CASSLFSWGGSYEQYF. The CDR3 DNA is TGTGCCAGCAGTTTATTCTCGTGGGGGGGTAGCTACGAGCAGTACTTC. Using reference TRBV28 and TRBJ2-7 for the parts outside the CDR3, the full variable domain is DVKVTQSSRYLVKRTGEKVFLECVQDMDHENMFWYRQDPGLGLRLIYFSYDVKMKEKGDIPEGYSVSREKKERFSLILESASTNQTSMYLCASSLFSWGGSYEQYFGPGTRLTVT.

In regard to this clone: The same CDR3 also results from other DNA sequences found in this sample. The chain uses TRBV9 and TRBJ2-2; maybe TRBD2 (5 bases). In germline, CDR1 is SGDLS, CDR2 YYNGEE. V lost 0 bases and J 11 bases, leaving 5 bases between the germline ends. CDR3 length equals 11 residues. CDR3 nucleotides: TGTGCCAGCAGCGTAGCGGGAGAGCTGTTTTTT. Its translation: CASSVAGELFF.

V gene TRBV5-4 combines with J gene TRBJ2-1; 14 bases line up with TRBD2. The CDR3 is 16 amino acids. V shed 3 bases, J shed 8 bases, and the junction held 7 bases outside the gene matches. Looked up from germline, CDR1 is SGHNT and CDR2 is YYREEE (reference sequence). CDR3 amino acids: CASSSRGLAGDDEQFF. The CDR3 nucleotides read TGTGCCAGCAGCTCCCGGGGACTAGCGGGAGACGATGAGCAGTTCTTC.

J is TRBJ1-2 and V is TRBV11-1; the D gene is possibly TRBD1 (5 bases). The CDR3 length is 15 residues. The germline CDR1 and CDR2 sequences are SGHAT and FQDESV (reference sequence). Deletions cut 2 bases from V and 4 bases from J, with 14 bases between. The CDR3 DNA sequence: TGTGCCAGCAGCTTACGTGGGGGAGAGAGCTATGGCTACACCTTC. As protein: CASSLRGGESYGYTF.

The CDR3 here is CASSLLAGALVEQFF. CDR3 DNA sequence: TGTGCCAGCAGCTTATTAGCGGGGGCGTTGGTTGAGCAGTTCTTC. The chain recombines TRBV7-3 with TRBJ2-1, with 9 bases that match TRBD2. Looked up from germline, CDR1 is SGHTA and CDR2 is FQGTGA. V lost 2 bases to trimming and J lost 9 bases; unmatched junction nucleotides: 8. The length of the CDR3 is 15 residues. Full variable domain (missing parts from reference TRBV7-3 and TRBJ2-1): GAGVSQTPSNKVTEKGKYVELRCDPISGHTALYWYRQSLGQGPEFLIYFQGTGAADDSGLPNDRFFAVRPEGSVSTLKIQRTERGDSAVYLCASSLLAGALVEQFFGPGTRLTVL.

The chain is built from TRBV7-9 and TRBJ2-3; 7 nucleotides match TRBD2. Trimming at V came to 5 bases and at J to 1 base, leaving 12 bases not matched to a gene. Germline lookup yields CDR1 SEHNR and CDR2 FQNEAQ (reference sequence). CDR3 size: 17 residues. CDR3 DNA: TGTGCCAGCAGCCCATCTCCTGGGGGGGACGGCACAGATACGCAGTATTTT. Its protein is CASSPSPGGDGTDTQYF.

The J gene is TRBJ2-2, the V gene TRBV4-1; D possibly corresponds to TRBD2 (5 bases). CDR3 length: 14 amino acids. The ends were cut back, 4 bases at V and 1 base at J, with 7 bases in the middle. CDR1 MGHRA and CDR2 YSYEKL come from the germline V gene. The CDR3 loop reads CASSLSGNTGELFF. The CDR3 coding sequence is TGCGCCAGCAGCCTAAGCGGGAACACCGGGGAGCTGTTTTTT.

This chain connects TRBV19 to TRBJ1-5, with 7 positions matching TRBD1. The CDR3 totals 17 residues. Germline V gene lookup returns CDR1 LNHDA and CDR2 SQIVND (reference sequence). The V segment lost 2 bases and the J segment 0 bases; nucleotides outside the gene matches: 7. CDR3 sequence: CASSIWDRKYSNQPQHF. The CDR3 DNA sequence: TGTGCCAGTAGTATATGGGACAGAAAATATAGCAATCAGCCCCAGCATTTT.

The CDR3 sequence: CASSIGQQTYNEQFF. The DNA of the CDR3 is TGTGCCAGTAGTATAGGACAGCAAACCTACAATGAGCAGTTCTTC. The chain is built from TRBV19 and TRBJ2-1; D might be TRBD1 (5 bases). This CDR3 is 15 amino acids long. With 1 base removed from V and 2 bases from J, the gap between germline ends came to 9 bases. In germline, CDR1 is LNHDA, CDR2 SQIVND (reference sequence).

The chain carries TRBV6-1 and TRBJ2-1; no clear D gene. This CDR3 has 15 residues. The germline V and J ends were trimmed by 8 bases and 2 bases, with 16 bases remaining between them. From germline, CDR1 is MNHNS and CDR2 SASEGT. CDR3 amino acids: CASLLADATYNEQFF. The DNA for the CDR3 is TGTGCCAGCCTCTTAGCTGACGCTACCTACAATGAGCAGTTCTTC.

The V call is TRBV9, the J call TRBJ2-5; D might be TRBD1 or TRBD2, each matching 6 bases. The CDR3 totals 15 residues. Germline lookup yields CDR1 SGDLS and CDR2 YYNGEE. The V and J ends lost 5 bases and 2 bases respectively, with 16 bases between them. CDR3 sequence (DNA): TGTGCCAGCAGTTCCTTCTCGGGGGCTCAAGAGACCCAGTACTTC. It specifies CASSSFSGAQETQYF.

The CDR3 nucleotides read TGCAGCTCACACCGCCGCCCATCAAATGAGCAGTTCTTC. Translation: CSSHRRPSNEQFF. The V gene is TRBV29-1, the J gene TRBJ2-1; no definite D call. The CDR3 is 13 residues long. V was cut by 8 bases and J by 7 bases, with 18 bases left in between. Germline V lookup: CDR1 SQVTM, CDR2 ANQGSEA.

The chain has TRBV2 and TRBJ2-7, with 7 nucleotides matching TRBD1. CDR1 SNHLY and CDR2 FYNNEI come from the germline V gene. Trimming at V came to 4 bases and at J to 0 bases, leaving 9 bases not matched to a gene. The CDR3 consists of 16 residues. The CDR3 bases are TGTGCCAGCAGTGTCACAAAAACAGGGGTCTCCTACGAGCAGTACTTC. It translates to CASSVTKTGVSYEQYF.

This chain joins TRBV7-8 and TRBJ2-7, with D unresolved. The V gene lost 2 bases and the J gene lost 9 bases, with 14 bases spanning the gap. The CDR3 sequence is 13 residues long. Germline V gene data show CDR1 as SGHVS and CDR2 as FQNEAQ. The CDR3 here is CASSLNGEDGQYF. In DNA, the CDR3 is TGTGCCAGCAGCTTAAATGGAGAGGACGGGCAGTACTTC.

CDR3 DNA: TGTGCCAGCAGTTTACCGGGCTCAACCCATGGCTACACCTTC. It yields the protein CASSLPGSTHGYTF. The chain is built from TRBV28 and TRBJ1-2, with no clear D. Germline V gene data show CDR1 as MDHEN and CDR2 as SYDVKM. The V gene lost 2 bases and the J gene lost 6 bases, with 13 bases spanning the gap. The CDR3 is 14 residues long.

CDR3 in amino acids: CASSYQGGEQYF. The CDR3 DNA is TGTGCCAGCAGCTACCAGGGTGGCGAGCAGTACTTC. The chain employs TRBV5-6 and TRBJ2-7; a weak D match, TRBD1 (5 bases). V dropped 3 bases and J dropped 6 bases, with 10 bases sitting between them. Germline V gene data show CDR1 as SGHDT and CDR2 as YYEEEE. The CDR3 is 12 residues long.

This sequence joins TRBV27 and TRBJ2-1, with D perhaps given as TRBD1 or TRBD2 (5 bases each). Germline V gene data show CDR1 as MNHEY and CDR2 as SMNVEV (reference sequence). The CDR3 loop spans 12 amino acids. V lost 7 bases and J lost 9, with 13 bases in between. DNA of the CDR3: TGTGCCAGCAACCTCCCGGGGCGTGAGCAGTTCTTC. It encodes CASNLPGREQFF.

The chain couples TRBV27 to TRBJ2-1, with 10 nucleotides matching TRBD2. After removal of 2 bases from V and 5 bases from J, the junction contained 9 bases not matched to a gene. Per germline, CDR1 MNHEY and CDR2 SMNVEV (reference sequence). The CDR3 is 17 residues long. The CDR3 spells CASSLNAGTSEHNEQFF. CDR3 DNA: TGTGCCAGCAGTTTAAACGCCGGGACTAGCGAACACAATGAGCAGTTCTTC.

The chain uses TRBV19 and TRBJ1-1; possible D gene TRBD1, 5 bases. This CDR3 contains 13 residues. The V end was cut by 4 bases, the J end by 12 bases, with 18 bases between. The germline V gene encodes CDR1 LNHDA and CDR2 SQIVND (reference sequence). The CDR3 sequence is CASSTSPLQGSFF. DNA of the CDR3: TGTGCCAGTAGTACGTCCCCTCTCCAGGGTTCTTTCTTT.

The CDR3 loop reads CASSQDGTGGGTQETQYF. The CDR3 region has the DNA TGTGCCAGCAGCCAAGATGGAACTGGCGGGGGAACCCAAGAGACCCAGTACTTC. The chain uses TRBV7-9 and TRBJ2-5; 7 bases agree with TRBD2. V shed 5 bases, J shed 1 base, and the junction held 16 bases outside the gene matches. The CDR3 length is 18 residues. Germline V gene data show CDR1 as SEHNR and CDR2 as FQNEAQ (reference sequence).

This chain connects TRBV4-2 to TRBJ2-4; D is undetermined. Germline V CDR1 and CDR2: LGHNA, YNFKEQ. The CDR3 has 18 residues. The V end lost 1 base, the J end lost 0 bases, and 16 bases lay between the germline ends. In nucleotides, the CDR3 is TGTGCCAGCAGCCAAGTTCAAGATAGACTGGGAGCCAAAAACATTCAGTACTTC. It encodes CASSQVQDRLGAKNIQYF.

This clone was detected a few times. The rearrangement joins TRBV28 to TRBJ1-5, with 7 bases identical to TRBD1. V gave up 6 bases and J gave up 9 bases; unmatched junction bases: 14. The CDR3 length is 15 residues. Germline lookup yields CDR1 MDHEN and CDR2 SYDVKM. The CDR3 sequence: CASSLRGDSGMPQHF. CDR3 DNA sequence: TGTGCCAGCAGCCTACGAGGGGACAGTGGTATGCCCCAGCATTTT.

This chain joins TRBV10-3 and TRBJ2-2; the D is unclear. Germline CDR1 is ENHRY and CDR2 is SYGVKD. The CDR3 extends over 15 amino acids. Trimming left V 3 bases short and J 1 base short, with 9 bases between. CDR3 sequence reads: CAISDKVGNTGELFF. The CDR3 nucleotides read TGTGCCATCAGTGATAAGGTGGGGAACACCGGGGAGCTGTTTTTT.

The rearrangement joins TRBV5-6 to TRBJ2-1; D unresolved. The CDR3 runs to 13 residues. Per the germline V gene, CDR1 is SGHDT and CDR2 is YYEEEE. Trimming left V 1 base short and J 12 bases short, with 14 bases between. The CDR3 loop is CASSLSLVVWQFF. CDR3 DNA: TGTGCCAGCAGCTTGAGCCTAGTAGTATGGCAGTTCTTC. Full variable domain (rest looked up from reference TRBV5-6 and TRBJ2-1): DAGVTQSPTHLIKTRGQQVTLRCSPKSGHDTVSWYQQALGQGPQFIFQYYEEEERQRGNFPDRFSGHQFPNYSSELNVNALLLGDSALYLCASSLSLVVWQFFGPGTRLTVL.